The 18 T cell receptor beta chains below all came from one sample that was sequenced in a study of blood T cell repertoires in COVID-19. TCRdb's copy holds only in-frame clones and misses some; the assay was immunoSEQ multiplex PCR. Of about 350,000 clones detected, less than 90% appear once; the ten largest clones hold 7% to 7.5%. Sequencing was done on a sample of peripheral blood. The receptors here all came from a woman aged 60-75 years with COVID-19, enrolled during active disease.

This chain connects TRBV7-2 to TRBJ1-4; 7 nucleotides line up with TRBD1. CDR1 is SGHTA, CDR2 FQGNSA, per germline. J was trimmed by 5 bases and V by 5 bases; bases with no gene match: 5. This CDR3 region has 14 residues. The CDR3 spells CASSPTGPNEKLFF. CDR3 nucleotides: TGTGCCAGCAGCCCGACAGGGCCGAATGAAAAACTGTTTTTT.

The J gene is TRBJ2-7, the V gene TRBV27; maybe TRBD1 (6 bases). Trimming left V 5 bases short and J 5 bases short, with 13 bases between. Germline V gene lookup returns CDR1 MNHEY and CDR2 SMNVEV (reference sequence). The CDR3 runs to 13 residues. This CDR3 reads CASSTPDSDEQYF. CDR3 DNA: TGTGCCAGCAGTACGCCGGACAGCGACGAGCAGTACTTC.

This clone appeared a single time. The gene calls are TRBV24-1 and TRBJ2-2; 8 bases match TRBD1. V trimming: 4 bases; J trimming: 5 bases; junction bases outside the gene matches: 8. The CDR3 contains 16 residues. Germline CDR1 is KGHDR and CDR2 is SFDVKD. The chain's CDR3 is CATSDPAQGVTGELFF. DNA for the CDR3: TGTGCCACCAGTGACCCGGCACAGGGGGTGACCGGGGAGCTGTTTTTT.

The V call is TRBV5-6, the J call TRBJ2-1; D unresolved. The ends were cut back, 4 bases at V and 5 bases at J, with 7 bases in the middle. The CDR3 runs to 12 residues. CDR1 SGHDT and CDR2 YYEEEE come from the germline V gene. The chain's CDR3 is CASSQRNNEQFF. CDR3 bases: TGTGCCAGCAGCCAGAGGAACAATGAGCAGTTCTTC.

The V gene is TRBV6-5, the J gene TRBJ1-3; D perhaps matches TRBD1 (5 bases). The germline V gene encodes CDR1 MNHEY and CDR2 SVGAGI. Deletions cut 0 bases from V and 0 bases from J, with 6 bases between. This CDR3 spans 15 amino acids. The CDR3 region is CASSYSTDSGNTIYF. The CDR3 bases are TGTGCCAGCAGTTACTCGACAGACTCTGGAAACACCATATATTTT.

The J gene is TRBJ2-3, the V gene TRBV6-6; 11 nucleotides line up with TRBD2. Germline V gives CDR1 MNHNY, CDR2 SVGAGI (reference sequence). Trimming at V came to 5 bases and at J to 4 bases, leaving 11 bases not matched to a gene. The CDR3 contains 17 residues. The CDR3 loop reads CASSHSGGATGADTQYF. CDR3 DNA sequence: TGTGCCAGCAGTCATAGCGGGGGGGCGACGGGCGCAGATACGCAGTATTTT.

Concerning this clone: The sample carries other DNA sequences with the same CDR3. This chain uses TRBV27 with TRBJ2-5, with TRBD2 identical over 7 bases. With 2 bases clipped from V and 5 bases from J, the junction kept 2 bases outside the gene matches. CDR3 length: 13 residues. Germline V gene sequence: CDR1 MNHEY, CDR2 SMNVEV (reference sequence). CDR3 DNA sequence: TGTGCCAGCAGTTTAGGGGGAGGGGAGACCCAGTACTTC. It is translated as CASSLGGGETQYF.

The V and J genes are TRBV6-6 and TRBJ2-7, with D possibly matching TRBD2 (5 bases). Between the trimmed V and J ends, which lost 0 bases and 3 bases, there was a span of 12 bases. This CDR3 contains 15 residues. Germline V gene data show CDR1 as MNHNY and CDR2 as SVGAGI (reference sequence). Written as DNA, the CDR3 is TGTGCCAGCAGTTACTCGGAGGTAAAGGGCTACGAGCAGTACTTC. It translates to CASSYSEVKGYEQYF.

The chain has TRBV7-9 and TRBJ1-6, with a possible D match to TRBD1 (5 bases). Trimming removed 0 bases at V and 7 bases at J, with 10 bases between. CDR3 size: 15 residues. From germline, CDR1 is SEHNR and CDR2 FQNEAQ (reference sequence). This CDR3 is CASSLAVGQNSPLHF. The CDR3 DNA sequence: TGTGCCAGCAGCTTAGCCGTGGGGCAAAATTCACCCCTCCACTTT.

This clone is a singleton in its sample. The chain joins TRBV4-3 to TRBJ2-1, with D possibly TRBD1 on 6 matching bases. The V gene lost 4 bases and the J gene lost 6 bases, with 19 bases spanning the gap. The CDR3 loop spans 16 amino acids. The V gene's germline CDR1 is LGHNA and CDR2 YSLEER. CDR3 sequence reads: CASSLTWQGPLNEQFF. CDR3 DNA sequence: TGCGCCAGCAGCCTCACCTGGCAGGGGCCCCTCAATGAGCAGTTCTTC.

This rearrangement joins TRBV4-2 to TRBJ1-5, with a tentative D call TRBD1 (5 bases). V shed 2 bases and J shed 6 bases, with 14 bases lying between them. The germline V gene has CDR1 LGHNA and CDR2 YNFKEQ. The CDR3 contains 15 residues. CDR3 protein: CASSQRRGGSQPQHF. CDR3 coding DNA: TGTGCCAGCAGCCAAAGACGGGGGGGGAGTCAGCCCCAGCATTTT.

The CDR3 DNA sequence: TGTGCCAGCTCACCAGTAGGACAGGGGACTATGAACACTGAAGCTTTCTTT. Protein: CASSPVGQGTMNTEAFF. The chain employs TRBV18 and TRBJ1-1, with 9 positions matching TRBD1. CDR1 KGHSH and CDR2 LQKENI come from the germline V gene. The CDR3 is made up of 17 amino acids. Losses at the gene ends were 2 bases for V and 0 bases for J; bases not matched to a gene: 7. The whole variable domain, remainder taken from reference TRBV18 and TRBJ1-1, is NAGVMQNPRHLVRRRGQEARLRCSPMKGHSHVYWYRQLPEEGLKFMVYLQKENIIDESGMPKERFSAEFPKEGPSILRIQQVVRGDSAAYFCASSPVGQGTMNTEAFFGQGTRLTVV.

In its sample, this clone was seen a few times. The chain combines TRBV18 with TRBJ2-7; D is possibly TRBD2 (6 bases). With 3 bases removed from V and 4 bases from J, the gap between germline ends came to 13 bases. CDR3 length equals 14 residues. Germline-derived CDR1 and CDR2 are KGHSH and LQKENI. CDR3 region: CASSPPGLNYEQYF. DNA of the CDR3: TGTGCCAGCTCACCCCCGGGACTGAATTACGAGCAGTACTTC.

The chain uses TRBV30 and TRBJ1-3; no clear D gene. The CDR3 has 11 amino acids. V was shortened by 2 bases and J by 4 bases, with 3 bases between the two germline ends. Per the germline V gene, CDR1 is GTSNPN and CDR2 is SVGIG (reference sequence). CDR3 sequence reads: CAWSSGNTIYF. The CDR3 coding sequence is TGTGCCTGGAGTTCGGGAAACACCATATATTTT.

This clone was found a few times. The chain links TRBV7-3 to TRBJ2-5; 7 nucleotides match TRBD1. V dropped 5 bases and J dropped 10; count of bases not matched to a gene: 10. CDR3 length: 13 amino acids. Germline values: CDR1 SGHTA, CDR2 FQGTGA. The chain's CDR3 is CASSPGTAGDQYF. The CDR3 bases are TGTGCCAGCAGCCCCGGGACAGCTGGGGACCAGTACTTC. Drawing the rest from reference TRBV7-3 and TRBJ2-5, the complete variable domain is GAGVSQTPSNKVTEKGKYVELRCDPISGHTALYWYRQSLGQGPEFLIYFQGTGAADDSGLPNDRFFAVRPEGSVSTLKIQRTERGDSAVYLCASSPGTAGDQYFGPGTRLLVL.

The CDR3 nucleotides read TGTGCCAGCAGCCAAGTTGCACCCTCGAATCCGTTGTTGAGGACCCAGTACTTC. It yields the protein CASSQVAPSNPLLRTQYF. The chain links TRBV4-2 to TRBJ2-5; unclear D gene. The V and J ends lost 1 base and 7 bases respectively, with 25 bases between them. Germline V CDR1 and CDR2: LGHNA, YNFKEQ. The CDR3 covers 18 residues.

This chain connects TRBV27 to TRBJ2-7; possibly TRBD1 for D (7 bases). This CDR3 contains 14 residues. Trimming left V 5 bases short and J 2 bases short, with 13 bases between. Per germline, CDR1 MNHEY and CDR2 SMNVEV (reference sequence). The CDR3 coding sequence is TGTGCCAGCAGTCCAGGGGGGCCCCCCTACGAGCAGTACTTC. This codes for CASSPGGPPYEQYF.

V usage is TRBV7-6 and J usage is TRBJ2-5; 7 bases align to TRBD1. Germline CDR1 is SGHVS and CDR2 is FNYEAQ. The CDR3 contains 16 residues. With V trimmed by 3 bases and J by 5 bases, 12 bases remained unmatched. This chain's CDR3 is CASSFPYRDRAETQYF. The CDR3 DNA is TGTGCCAGCAGCTTCCCGTACCGAGACAGGGCTGAGACCCAGTACTTC. The variable domain in full, with the rest retrieved from reference TRBV7-6 and TRBJ2-5, is GAGVSQSPRYKVTKRGQDVALRCDPISGHVSLYWYRQALGQGPEFLTYFNYEAQQDKSGLPNDRFSAERPEGSISTLTIQRTEQRDSAMYRCASSFPYRDRAETQYFGPGTRLLVL.